A selection of T cell receptor beta chains follows, all from one sample in a study of PD-1 blockade in mismatch repair-deficient tumors. The assay was immunoSEQ multiplex PCR, and TCRdb's table has in-frame clones only and misses some. The table records some 27,000 clones, roughly 80% of them present only once. This specimen consisted of PBMCs, obtained before pembrolizumab treatment. Receptor source: an adult with mismatch repair-deficient cancer. The CDR3 runs from the conserved cysteine through the conserved F or W. Each record gives: clone size, D gene, V gene, J gene, CDR3 DNA, CDR3 protein. The D gene is left open where the match is weak. Size is stated for part of the rows, as once, few or many counts, or as a class when the clone is expanded.

>-|TRBD1|TRBV7-9|TRBJ1-5
TGTGCCAGCAGCTTCTGGGGCAGGGGGCGTGCCCAGCCCCAGCATTTT
CASSFWGRGRAQPQHF
>-|TRBD2|TRBV7-3|TRBJ2-2
TGTGCCAGCAGCTTCCTAGCGGGAGGTATCGGGGAGCTGTTTTTT
CASSFLAGGIGELFF
>once|-|TRBV25-1|TRBJ1-2
TGTGCCAGCAGTGACGGCAGGGCGGATGGCTACACCTTC
CASSDGRADGYTF
>-|-|TRBV10-3|TRBJ2-5
TGTGCCATCAGTGAACAGGGATTCCAAGAGACCCAGTACTTC
CAISEQGFQETQYF
>-|TRBD2|TRBV11-2|TRBJ2-1
TGTGCCAGCAGCATGCCCGGGACTAGCGGGAGAGGTTACAATGAGCAGTTCTTC
CASSMPGTSGRGYNEQFF
>-|-|TRBV11-3|TRBJ2-3
TGTGCCAGCAGCTTAGTGAACGGGGGATACACAGATACGCAGTATTTT
CASSLVNGGYTDTQYF
>-|-|TRBV2|TRBJ1-3
TGTGCCAGCAGTGATGCGGGGACCTTCTCTGGAAACACCATATATTTT
CASSDAGTFSGNTIYF
>-|TRBD2|TRBV2|TRBJ2-1
TGTGCCAGCAGTGCTCAGACTAGCGGGAGTGATGAGTTCTTC
CASSAQTSGSDEFF
>-|TRBD1|TRBV18|TRBJ2-7
TGTGCCAGCTCACCGACCGGGACAGGGAACGAGCAGTACTTC
CASSPTGTGNEQYF
>-|TRBD1|TRBV7-2|TRBJ1-3
TGTGCCAGCAGCCAGGGACAGGGGACTGGAAACACCATATATTTT
CASSQGQGTGNTIYF
>-|TRBD1|TRBV6-6|TRBJ1-4
TGTGCCAGCAGTTACTCGAATCAGGGGGATAATGAAAAACTGTTTTTT
CASSYSNQGDNEKLFF
>once|TRBD1|TRBV4-1|TRBJ1-5
TGCGCCAGCAGCCAGGACAGGGTGGAGAATCAGCCCCAGCATTTT
CASSQDRVENQPQHF
>-|TRBD2|TRBV5-1|TRBJ2-1
TGCGCCAGCAGCTATACCGGGACTAGCCCCTCCAATGAGCAGTTCTTC
CASSYTGTSPSNEQFF